This T cell receptor beta chain was sequenced during a study of cytomegalovirus exposure and HLA in healthy donors. The wider study: Both the approximately 130 validation repertoires and the approximately 620 first-cohort repertoires used the same platform, as reported by a later analysis.

A word on this clone: Antigen unknown.

TCRdb keeps only in-frame clones here, not all; method: immunoSEQ multiplex PCR. This repertoire shows approximately 120,000 clones, 85% to 95% found once; its top ten account for roughly 1.2%. The donors were part of the validation cohort, which consisted of over a hundred subjects and was separate from the first cohort of 666 subjects. Findings and caveats of the study: Under in vitro conditions, a few CMV-associated chains were confirmed as specific for CMV antigens. The classifier reportedly diagnosed cytomegalovirus status with high sensitivity and specificity.

Germline V lookup: CDR1 SEHNR, CDR2 FQNEAQ (reference sequence). The length of the CDR3 is 13 residues. V gave up 7 bases and J gave up 11 bases; unmatched junction bases: 11. This chain uses TRBV7-9 with TRBJ1-5; 7 bases map to TRBD1. The receptor was derived from a woman aged 18 to 35 in good health and CMV-seronegative. Specimen: PBMCs. In DNA form, the CDR3 reads TGTGCCAGCACAGGGGACAGTTTTGGAGCCCAGCATTTT. This translates into CASTGDSFGAQHF.